These 25 T cell receptor beta chains were all obtained from the same sample, sequenced in a study of T cell clonality in common variable immunodeficiency. TCRdb's table, derived via immunoSEQ multiplex PCR, lists solely in-frame clones and lacks some. The sample gives around 81,000 clones, none seen only once, and the top ten clones hold approximately 0.81%. The sequenced sample was peripheral blood mononuclear cells. The receptors originated from a person aged 18 to 70 in good health.

In this sample, this clone turned up many times. The CDR3 end lies 3 residues beyond the end of the read and is filled in from the germline J gene. The chain carries TRBV3-1 (or the pseudogene TRBV3-2) and TRBJ2-7; maybe TRBD1 (6 bases). The CDR3 is 17 amino acids. V lost 2 bases and J lost 3, with 20 bases in between. CDR1 and CDR2 from the germline V gene are LGHDT and YNNKEL (reference sequence). CDR3 protein: CASSQCLPGATLYEQYF. CDR3 bases read: TGTGCCAGCAGCCAATGCCTTCCAGGGGCGACCCTCTACGAG.

This clone was detected many times. The CDR3: CASSQSSGNTIYF. The CDR3 DNA, read in part, is TGTGCCAGCAGCCAGAGCTCTGGAAACACC. V and J are TRBV7-6 and TRBJ1-3; D gene uncertain. The read ends 3 residues early relative to the CDR3; the germline J gene fills the gap. This CDR3 is 13 amino acids long. Trimming shortened V by 5 bases and J by 0 bases, and 5 bases separated the two germline ends. The germline gives CDR1 SGHVS, CDR2 FNYEAQ. Full variable domain (outside the CDR3, taken from reference TRBV7-6 and TRBJ1-3): GAGVSQSPRYKVTKRGQDVALRCDPISGHVSLYWYRQALGQGPEFLTYFNYEAQQDKSGLPNDRFSAERPEGSISTLTIQRTEQRDSAMYRCASSQSSGNTIYFGEGSWLTVV.

This clone showed up many times. The read terminates 3 residues ahead of where the CDR3 ends, so the germline J gene completes it. The rearrangement links TRBV5-1 to TRBJ2-1, with 10 bases identical to TRBD1. The ends lost 5 bases at V and 7 bases at J; junction bases unmatched: 9. This CDR3 comprises 15 residues. Germline CDR1 reads SGHRS; CDR2 reads YFSETQ. CDR3 sequence reads: CASSRDRGGGNEQFF. The CDR3 DNA, read in part, is TGCGCCAGCAGTCGGGACAGGGGAGGAGGGAATGAG.

Details on this clone: The sequenced fragment ends 3 residues before the CDR3 boundary, so the rest is inferred from the germline J gene. This sequence joins TRBV5-4 and TRBJ2-7; 8 bases fit TRBD2. The CDR3 runs to 15 residues. Germline assignment: CDR1 SGHNT and CDR2 YYREEE (reference sequence). J lost 0 bases, V lost 1 base, and 3 bases had no gene match. The CDR3: CASSLPGTSSYEQYF. The CDR3 DNA, read in part, is TGTGCCAGCAGCTTGCCCGGGACTAGCTCCTACGAG.

This clone was recorded many times. The read is 3 residues too short to cover the CDR3 end, so that end is filled in from the germline J gene. This sequence joins TRBV7-6 and TRBJ1-1, with no clear D. CDR1 and CDR2 (germline): SGHVS, FNYEAQ. This CDR3 is 14 amino acids long. Trimming removed 2 bases from V and 4 bases from J, with 11 bases in between. The chain's CDR3 is CASSLYPRGTEAFF. CDR3 DNA, as far as it was read: TGTGCCAGCAGCTTATACCCACGAGGCACTGAA. Looking up the rest from reference TRBV7-6 and TRBJ1-1 gives the full variable domain: GAGVSQSPRYKVTKRGQDVALRCDPISGHVSLYWYRQALGQGPEFLTYFNYEAQQDKSGLPNDRFSAERPEGSISTLTIQRTEQRDSAMYRCASSLYPRGTEAFFGQGTRLTVV.

This clone was seen at least ten times. From the germline J gene comes the end of the CDR3, since the read stops 3 residues before it. The rearrangement links TRBV5-4 to TRBJ2-1; 14 bases match TRBD2. With V trimmed by 4 bases and J by 6 bases, 3 bases remained unmatched. Per germline, CDR1 SGHNT and CDR2 YYREEE (reference sequence). This CDR3 comprises 15 residues. The CDR3 bases that were read are TGTGCCAGCAGCACCGGGACTAGCGGGAGCAATGAG. It codes for CASSTGTSGSNE. The CDR3 as a whole reads CASSTGTSGSNEQFF.

In this sample, this clone turned up many times. The sequenced fragment ends 3 residues before the CDR3 boundary, so the rest is inferred from the germline J gene. V gene TRBV20-1 combines with J gene TRBJ2-1; TRBD2 agrees at 7 bases. The CDR3 spans 15 residues. Trimming took 0 bases from V and 4 from J; bases not matched to a gene: 6. Germline loops: CDR1 DFQATT, CDR2 SNEGSKA (reference sequence). Partial CDR3 DNA: TGCAGTGCTAGAGATTTTAGCGGGCTGTACAATGAG. It specifies CSARDFSGLYNE. The CDR3 reads in full as CSARDFSGLYNEQFF.

In this sample, this clone turned up many times. The read comes to an end 3 residues before the CDR3 does, leaving the germline J gene to fill in the end. The V gene is TRBV7-8, the J gene TRBJ2-3; 9 nucleotides align to TRBD1. CDR3 length: 18 amino acids. The V segment lost 1 base and the J segment 2 bases; nucleotides outside the gene matches: 10. CDR1 SGHVS and CDR2 FQNEAQ come from the germline V gene. The CDR3 loop is CASSLVSGTGTSTDTQYF. The sequenced part of the CDR3 DNA is TGTGCCAGCAGCTTAGTTAGTGGGACAGGGACCTCCACAGATACG.

This clone was seen repeatedly, ten times or more. Coverage ceases 3 residues before the CDR3 finishes, and the germline J gene fills in the end. The rearrangement links TRBV4-1 to TRBJ1-1; 10 nucleotides agree with TRBD1. The CDR3 contains 14 residues. CDR1 and CDR2 (germline): MGHRA, YSYEKL. J was trimmed by 4 bases and V by 4 bases; bases with no gene match: 3. The CDR3 protein is CASSLRTGGTEAFF. Partial CDR3 DNA: TGCGCCAGCAGCCTTAGGACAGGGGGCACTGAA.

This clone came up many times. The CDR3 end falls 3 residues outside the read, so it is completed with the germline J gene. The chain combines TRBV20-1 with TRBJ2-5; no firm D call. The germline V and J ends were trimmed by 5 bases and 0 bases, with 4 bases remaining between them. CDR1 and CDR2 from the germline V gene are DFQATT and SNEGSKA (reference sequence). The CDR3 runs to 11 residues. The CDR3 sequence: CSAPYQETQYF. The part of the CDR3 DNA that was read is TGCAGTGCTCCCTACCAAGAGACC.

This clone has at least ten counts. The CDR3 is cut off 3 residues early in the read; its end comes from the germline J gene. V is TRBV5-1 and J is TRBJ2-7, with D perhaps TRBD1 (5 bases). Per germline, CDR1 SGHRS and CDR2 YFSETQ. The V and J ends lost 0 bases and 2 bases respectively, with 9 bases between them. CDR3 length: 14 residues. CDR3 DNA, as far as it was read: TGCGCCAGCAGCTTGGCCCCAGGGCCCTACGAG. It specifies CASSLAPGPYE. The CDR3 in its entirety is CASSLAPGPYEQYF.

In this sample, this clone turned up many times. The read terminates 3 residues before the CDR3 end, so the remaining end is supplied by the germline J gene. The chain uses TRBV7-2 and TRBJ2-4; D uncertain. CDR1 SGHTA and CDR2 FQGNSA come from the germline V gene. This CDR3 is built from 14 residues. The V and J ends lost 1 base and 6 bases respectively, with 10 bases between them. The CDR3 sequence is CASSLEGRANIQYF. CDR3 DNA, as far as it was read: TGTGCCAGCAGCTTAGAGGGCCGTGCAAACATT.

This clone was seen at least ten times. The CDR3 end falls 3 residues outside the read, so it is completed with the germline J gene. The chain joins TRBV7-9 to TRBJ2-7, with a tentative D call TRBD1 (5 bases). CDR3 length: 14 residues. V shed 5 bases and J shed 2 bases, with 13 bases lying between them. Germline CDR1 and CDR2: SEHNR and FQNEAQ (reference sequence). CDR3 residues: CASSPPQTAYEQYF. CDR3 DNA, as far as it was read: TGTGCCAGCAGCCCCCCTCAGACAGCCTACGAG.

In its sample, this clone was seen many times. The DNA ends 3 residues before the CDR3 does, and the rest of the CDR3 is filled in from the germline J gene. This CDR3 is also generated by other DNA sequences in the sample. J is TRBJ1-5 and V is TRBV6-2 or TRBV6-3; possibly TRBD1 for D (5 bases). Germline loops: CDR1 MNHEY, CDR2 SVGEGT. The ends were cut back, 2 bases at V and 4 bases at J, with 9 bases in the middle. The CDR3 consists of 14 residues. The sequenced part of the CDR3 DNA is TGTGCCAGCAGTTACGGCGGGGGTAATCAGCCC. Protein sequence: CASSYGGGNQP. The whole CDR3 region reads CASSYGGGNQPQHF.

This clone has a count of ten or more. The CDR3 is cut off 3 residues early in the read; its end comes from the germline J gene. The chain couples TRBV20-1 to TRBJ2-5, with 10 nucleotides matching TRBD2. The CDR3 contains 16 residues. With V trimmed by 6 bases and J by 4 bases, 14 bases remained unmatched. Germline V CDR1 and CDR2: DFQATT, SNEGSKA (reference sequence). This CDR3 is CSAQSPSGRIAETQYF. Partial CDR3 DNA: TGCAGTGCCCAATCCCCTAGCGGGAGAATCGCAGAGACC.

This clone was picked up many times. The read halts 3 residues ahead of the CDR3 end, with the missing end drawn from the germline J gene. The chain combines TRBV20-1 with TRBJ2-7, with D maybe TRBD2 (6 bases). V lost 3 bases, J lost 1 base, and 16 bases lay in between. The CDR3 sequence is 15 residues long. The V gene's germline CDR1 is DFQATT and CDR2 SNEGSKA (reference sequence). The CDR3 DNA, read in part, is TGCAGTGCTAGGGAGGGTGACCGTAGGTCCTACGAG. Its protein is CSAREGDRRSYE. From start to end, the CDR3 is CSAREGDRRSYEQYF.

This clone was seen ten or more times. The read gets to within 3 residues of the CDR3 end, and the germline J gene fills in the rest. This chain links TRBV10-3 with TRBJ2-7, with D perhaps matching TRBD2 (6 bases). Germline-derived CDR1 and CDR2 are ENHRY and SYGVKD. CDR3 length: 11 residues. The V and J ends lost 10 bases and 3 bases respectively, with 10 bases between them. The chain's CDR3 is CATTGVYEQYF. The CDR3 bases that were read are TGTGCCACCACGGGGGTCTACGAG.

At least ten counts were recorded for this clone. The read is 3 residues too short to cover the CDR3 end, so that end is filled in from the germline J gene. The rearrangement joins TRBV7-2 to TRBJ2-7, with D perhaps TRBD1 or TRBD2 (5 bases each). V shed 1 base and J shed 3 bases, with 13 bases lying between them. The germline CDR1 and CDR2 sequences are SGHTA and FQGNSA. The CDR3 is made up of 15 amino acids. Partial CDR3 DNA: TGTGCCAGCAGCTTAGGAAGGGGAGTAAGCTACGAG. Translated, it gives CASSLGRGVSYE. The CDR3, in full, reads CASSLGRGVSYEQYF.

This chain's CDR3 is CASSTQGAGNTEAFF. CDR3 DNA (partial): TGTGCCAGTAGTACACAGGGGGCCGGGAACACTGAA. The J gene is TRBJ1-1, the V gene TRBV19; 9 bases are a match to TRBD1. Read coverage stops 3 residues before the CDR3 terminus; the germline J gene supplies the remainder. CDR1 and CDR2 from the germline V gene are LNHDA and SQIVND (reference sequence). Trimming cost V 4 bases and J 1 base; bases outside gene matches: 4. This CDR3 comprises 15 residues.

This clone was counted ten times or more. The part of the CDR3 DNA that was read is TGTGCCAGCAGCCCAGTGGGCAGCCCCTACGAG. Translated, it gives CASSPVGSPYE. The whole CDR3 is CASSPVGSPYEQYF. The chain combines TRBV7-9 with TRBJ2-7; no firm D call. The CDR3 end is not reached by the read, which stops 3 residues before it; the germline J gene fills it in. Trimming shortened V by 5 bases and J by 2 bases, and 13 bases separated the two germline ends. From germline, CDR1 is SEHNR and CDR2 FQNEAQ (reference sequence). The length of the CDR3 is 14 residues.

Ten or more counts support this clone. The read comes to an end 3 residues before the CDR3 does, leaving the germline J gene to fill in the end. The V call is TRBV10-3, the J call TRBJ2-3, with 7 nucleotides matching TRBD1. The CDR3 is 14 residues long. The junction had 7 bases not matched to a gene; V was cut back by 10 bases and J by 0 bases. Germline V gene lookup returns CDR1 ENHRY and CDR2 SYGVKD. This CDR3 is CATRTGLSTDTQYF. Partial CDR3 DNA: TGTGCCACCCGGACAGGCCTTAGCACAGATACG.

This clone was seen ten or more times. The CDR3 end is not reached by the read, which stops 3 residues before it; the germline J gene fills it in. The chain uses TRBV7-2 and TRBJ2-5, with D possibly being TRBD1 (8 bases). Looked up from germline, CDR1 is SGHTA and CDR2 is FQGNSA. Deletions cut 3 bases from V and 4 bases from J, with 15 bases between. CDR3 length: 15 residues. The CDR3 is CASSLGTGGGETQYF. The part of the CDR3 DNA that was read is TGTGCCAGCAGCTTGGGAACAGGGGGGGGAGAGACC.

This clone was seen repeatedly, ten times or more. The read ends 3 residues shy of where the CDR3 ends; the end is completed using the germline J gene. This chain connects TRBV19 to TRBJ2-1; 11 nucleotides align to TRBD2. CDR3 length equals 16 residues. CDR1 is LNHDA, CDR2 SQIVND, per germline (reference sequence). J gave up 4 bases and V 5 bases, and 7 bases lay outside the gene matches. CDR3 loop: CASSPPGTSGYNEQFF. The CDR3 DNA, read in part, is TGTGCCAGTAGTCCGCCCGGGACTAGCGGATACAATGAG.

This clone was seen at least ten times. CDR3 in amino acids: CATGTYNEQFF. The covered CDR3 bases are TGTGCCACGGGGACTTACAATGAG. The chain has TRBV24-1 and TRBJ2-1; a possible D gene is TRBD2 (6 bases). The read ends 3 residues early relative to the CDR3; the germline J gene fills the gap. V gave up 10 bases and J gave up 4 bases, with 7 bases separating them. The CDR3 runs 11 residues. CDR1 and CDR2 from the germline V gene are KGHDR and SFDVKD.

In this sample, this clone turned up many times. Read data end 3 residues before the CDR3 end; the end is taken from the germline J gene. V gene TRBV30 combines with J gene TRBJ2-3, with 7 bases matching TRBD1. CDR1 is GTSNPN and CDR2 is SVGIG in the germline V gene (reference sequence). The CDR3 consists of 14 residues. V was clipped by 4 bases and J by 4 bases; unmatched bases: 8. CDR3 bases read: TGTGCCTGGAAAGGGGGCCAAGATGCAGATACG. Translating it yields CAWKGGQDADT. The full CDR3 reads CAWKGGQDADTQYF.